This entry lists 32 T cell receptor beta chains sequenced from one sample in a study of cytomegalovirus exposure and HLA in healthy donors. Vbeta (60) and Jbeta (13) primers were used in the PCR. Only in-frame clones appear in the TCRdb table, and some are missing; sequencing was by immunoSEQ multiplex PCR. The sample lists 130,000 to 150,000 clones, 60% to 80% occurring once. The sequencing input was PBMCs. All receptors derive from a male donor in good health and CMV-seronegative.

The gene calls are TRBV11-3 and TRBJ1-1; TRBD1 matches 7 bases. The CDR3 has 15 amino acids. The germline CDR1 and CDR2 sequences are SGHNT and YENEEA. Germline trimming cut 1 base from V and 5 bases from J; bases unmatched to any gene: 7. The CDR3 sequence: CASSLGTGSLTEAFF. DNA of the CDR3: TGTGCCAGCAGCTTAGGGACAGGATCTCTAACTGAAGCTTTCTTT.

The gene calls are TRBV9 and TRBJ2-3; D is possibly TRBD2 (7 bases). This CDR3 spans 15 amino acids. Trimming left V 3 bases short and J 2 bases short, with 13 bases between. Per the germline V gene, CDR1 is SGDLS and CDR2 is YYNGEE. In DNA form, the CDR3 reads TGTGCCAGCAGCGCGCGGGGGCCCCACACAGATACGCAGTATTTT. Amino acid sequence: CASSARGPHTDTQYF.

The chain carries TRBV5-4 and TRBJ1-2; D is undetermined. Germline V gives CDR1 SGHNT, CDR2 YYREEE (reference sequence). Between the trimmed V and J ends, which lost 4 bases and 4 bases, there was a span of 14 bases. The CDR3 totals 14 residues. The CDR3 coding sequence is TGTGCCAGCAGCCCCTCGCAGGAACTCTATGGCTACACCTTC. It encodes CASSPSQELYGYTF.

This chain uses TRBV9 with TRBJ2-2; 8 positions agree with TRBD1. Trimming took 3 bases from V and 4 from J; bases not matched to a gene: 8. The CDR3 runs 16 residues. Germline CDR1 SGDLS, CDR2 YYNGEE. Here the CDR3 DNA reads TGTGCCAGCAGCGCAAGGACAGGGAAAAGCACCGGGGAGCTGTTTTTT. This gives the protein CASSARTGKSTGELFF.

The CDR3 spells CASSTYSDGYTF. In nucleotides, the CDR3 is TGTGCCAGCAGTACCTACAGTGATGGCTACACCTTC. The chain employs TRBV28 and TRBJ1-2; no firm D call. The germline V and J ends were trimmed by 5 bases and 6 bases, with 10 bases remaining between them. Germline assignment: CDR1 MDHEN and CDR2 SYDVKM. CDR3 length equals 12 residues.

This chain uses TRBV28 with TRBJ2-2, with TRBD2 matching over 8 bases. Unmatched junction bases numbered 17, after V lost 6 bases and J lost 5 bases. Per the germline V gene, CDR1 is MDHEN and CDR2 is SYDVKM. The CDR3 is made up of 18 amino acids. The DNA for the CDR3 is TGTGCCAGCAGCCCCCTGGCGGGAGGTCTATCGGGGACCGGGGAGCTGTTTTTT. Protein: CASSPLAGGLSGTGELFF. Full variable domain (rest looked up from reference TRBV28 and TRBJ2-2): DVKVTQSSRYLVKRTGEKVFLECVQDMDHENMFWYRQDPGLGLRLIYFSYDVKMKEKGDIPEGYSVSREKKERFSLILESASTNQTSMYLCASSPLAGGLSGTGELFFGEGSRLTVL.

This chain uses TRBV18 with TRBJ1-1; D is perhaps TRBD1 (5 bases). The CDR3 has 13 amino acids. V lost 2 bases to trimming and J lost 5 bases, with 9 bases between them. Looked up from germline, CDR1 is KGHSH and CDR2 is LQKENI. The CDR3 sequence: CASSPSRGTEAFF. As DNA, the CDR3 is TGTGCCAGCTCACCATCCCGGGGGACTGAAGCTTTCTTT.

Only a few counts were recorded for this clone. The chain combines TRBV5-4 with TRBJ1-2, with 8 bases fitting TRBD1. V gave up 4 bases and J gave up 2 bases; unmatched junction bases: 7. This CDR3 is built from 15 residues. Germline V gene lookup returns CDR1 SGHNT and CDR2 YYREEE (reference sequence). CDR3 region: CASSPRTGLNYGYTF. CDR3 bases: TGTGCCAGCAGCCCACGGACAGGGTTAAACTATGGCTACACCTTC.

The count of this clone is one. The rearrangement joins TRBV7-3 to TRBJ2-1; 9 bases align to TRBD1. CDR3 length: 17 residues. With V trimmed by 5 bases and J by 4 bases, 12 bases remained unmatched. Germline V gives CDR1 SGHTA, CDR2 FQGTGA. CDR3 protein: CASSPYGDRVRYNEQFF. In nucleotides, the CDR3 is TGTGCCAGCAGCCCTTATGGGGACAGGGTCAGGTACAATGAGCAGTTCTTC.

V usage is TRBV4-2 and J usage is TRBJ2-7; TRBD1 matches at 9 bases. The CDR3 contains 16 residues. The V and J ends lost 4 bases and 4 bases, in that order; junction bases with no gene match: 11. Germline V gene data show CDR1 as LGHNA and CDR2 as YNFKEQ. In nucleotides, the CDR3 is TGTGCCAGCAGCCGAGAAAGCGGGACAGGGTCGTACGAGCAGTACTTC. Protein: CASSRESGTGSYEQYF.

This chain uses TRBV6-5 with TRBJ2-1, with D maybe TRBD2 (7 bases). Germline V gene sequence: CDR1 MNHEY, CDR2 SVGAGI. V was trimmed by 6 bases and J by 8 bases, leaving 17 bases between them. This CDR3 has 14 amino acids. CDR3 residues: CASSRRGPEDEQFF. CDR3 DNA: TGTGCCAGCAGCCGGCGGGGGCCTGAGGATGAGCAGTTCTTC.

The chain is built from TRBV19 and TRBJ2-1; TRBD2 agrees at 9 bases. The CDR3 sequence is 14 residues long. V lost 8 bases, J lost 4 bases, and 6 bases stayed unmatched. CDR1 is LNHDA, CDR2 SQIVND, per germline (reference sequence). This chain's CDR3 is CASLSGGQYNEQFF. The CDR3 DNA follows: TGTGCCAGTCTTAGCGGGGGACAGTACAATGAGCAGTTCTTC.

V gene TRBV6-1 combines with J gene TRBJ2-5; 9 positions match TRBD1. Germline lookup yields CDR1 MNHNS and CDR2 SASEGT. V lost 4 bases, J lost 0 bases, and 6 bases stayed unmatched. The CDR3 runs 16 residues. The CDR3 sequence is CASSGSDRGYQETQYF. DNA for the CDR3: TGTGCCAGCAGTGGGTCGGACAGGGGATACCAAGAGACCCAGTACTTC.

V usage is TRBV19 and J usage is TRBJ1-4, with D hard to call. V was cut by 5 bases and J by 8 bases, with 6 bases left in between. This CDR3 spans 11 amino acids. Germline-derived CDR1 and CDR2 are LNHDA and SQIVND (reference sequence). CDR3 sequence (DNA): TGTGCCAGTAGTTCTAGGGAAAAACTGTTTTTT. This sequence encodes CASSSREKLFF. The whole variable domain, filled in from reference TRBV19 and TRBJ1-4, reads DGGITQSPKYLFRKEGQNVTLSCEQNLNHDAMYWYRQDPGQGLRLIYYSQIVNDFQKGDIAEGYSVSREKKESFPLTVTSAQKNPTAFYLCASSSREKLFFGSGTQLSVL.

The CDR3, as DNA: TGTGCCAGTAGTATGCCTAGCGGGAGCACAGATACGCAGTATTTT. Translation: CASSMPSGSTDTQYF. This chain uses TRBV19 with TRBJ2-3; TRBD2 matches at 8 bases. The CDR3 has 15 amino acids. With 3 bases clipped from V and 0 bases from J, the junction kept 2 bases outside the gene matches. Germline V gene sequence: CDR1 LNHDA, CDR2 SQIVND (reference sequence).

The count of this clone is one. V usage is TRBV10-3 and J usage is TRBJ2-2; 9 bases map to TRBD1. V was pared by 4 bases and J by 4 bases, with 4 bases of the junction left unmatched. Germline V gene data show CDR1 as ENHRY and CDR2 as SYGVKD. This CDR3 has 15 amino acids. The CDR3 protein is CAISGEDRGTGELFF. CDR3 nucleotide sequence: TGTGCCATCAGTGGGGAGGACAGGGGCACCGGGGAGCTGTTTTTT.

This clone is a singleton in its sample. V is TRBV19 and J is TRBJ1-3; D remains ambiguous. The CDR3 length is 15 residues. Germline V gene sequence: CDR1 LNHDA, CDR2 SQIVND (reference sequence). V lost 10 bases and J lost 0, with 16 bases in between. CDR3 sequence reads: CATALSSNSGNTIYF. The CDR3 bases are TGTGCCACCGCGTTGTCCTCTAACTCTGGAAACACCATATATTTT.

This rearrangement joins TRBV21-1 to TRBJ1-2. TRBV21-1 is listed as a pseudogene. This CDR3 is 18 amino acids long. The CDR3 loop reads CASSKAGGRVFANYGYTF. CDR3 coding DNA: TGTGCCAGCAGCAAAGCGGGAGGGCGAGTTTTCGCTAACTATGGCTACACCTTC.

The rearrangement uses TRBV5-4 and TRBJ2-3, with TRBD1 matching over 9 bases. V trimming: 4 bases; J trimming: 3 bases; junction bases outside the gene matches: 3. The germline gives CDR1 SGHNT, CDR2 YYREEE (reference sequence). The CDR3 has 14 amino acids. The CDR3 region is CASSTGQGTDTQYF. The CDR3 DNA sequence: TGTGCCAGCAGCACGGGACAGGGAACAGATACGCAGTATTTT.

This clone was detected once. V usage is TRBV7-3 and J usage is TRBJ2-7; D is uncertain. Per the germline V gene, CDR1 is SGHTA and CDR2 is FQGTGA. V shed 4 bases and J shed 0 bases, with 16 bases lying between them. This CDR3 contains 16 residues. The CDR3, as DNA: TGTGCCAGCAGCTGTGAGGTGTCTTTCAGCTCCTACGAGCAGTACTTC. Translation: CASSCEVSFSSYEQYF.

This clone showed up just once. The DNA for the CDR3 is TGTGCCAGTGGGGGGACCCCCTACGAGCAGTACTTC. As protein: CASGGTPYEQYF. The rearrangement links TRBV2 to TRBJ2-7; the D gene is possibly TRBD2 (6 bases). V lost 9 bases to trimming and J lost 2 bases, with 11 bases between them. The CDR3 length is 12 residues. Germline lookup yields CDR1 SNHLY and CDR2 FYNNEI.

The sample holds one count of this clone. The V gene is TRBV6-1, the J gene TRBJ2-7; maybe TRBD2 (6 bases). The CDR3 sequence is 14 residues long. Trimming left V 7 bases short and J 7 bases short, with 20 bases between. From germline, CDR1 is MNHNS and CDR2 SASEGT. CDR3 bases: TGTGCCAGCAAGGGCGGGAAGGGACTCGCAGAGCAGTACTTC. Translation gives CASKGGKGLAEQYF.

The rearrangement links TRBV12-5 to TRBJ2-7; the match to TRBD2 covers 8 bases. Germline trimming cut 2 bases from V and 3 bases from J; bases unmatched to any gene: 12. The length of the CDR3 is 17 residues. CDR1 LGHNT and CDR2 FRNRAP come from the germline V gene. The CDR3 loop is CASGLRGSSGSFYEQYF. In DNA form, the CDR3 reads TGTGCTAGTGGTTTGAGAGGGTCCAGCGGGAGCTTCTACGAGCAGTACTTC.

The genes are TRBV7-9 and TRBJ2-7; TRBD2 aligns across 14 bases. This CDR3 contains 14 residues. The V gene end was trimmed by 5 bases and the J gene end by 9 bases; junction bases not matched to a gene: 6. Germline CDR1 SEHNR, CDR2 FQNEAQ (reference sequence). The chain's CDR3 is CASSPGTSGGVQYF. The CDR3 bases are TGTGCCAGCAGCCCCGGGACTAGCGGGGGTGTGCAGTACTTC.

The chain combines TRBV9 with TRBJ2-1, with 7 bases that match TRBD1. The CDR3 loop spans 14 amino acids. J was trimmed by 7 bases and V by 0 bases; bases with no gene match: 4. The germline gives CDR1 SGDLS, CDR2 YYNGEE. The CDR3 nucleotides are TGTGCCAGCAGCGTAGAAGGGACAGCTAATGAGCAGTTCTTC. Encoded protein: CASSVEGTANEQFF.

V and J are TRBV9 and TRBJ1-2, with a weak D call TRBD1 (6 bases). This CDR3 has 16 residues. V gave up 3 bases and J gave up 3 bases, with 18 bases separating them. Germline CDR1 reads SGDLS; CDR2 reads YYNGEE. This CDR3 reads CASSANGGLRDYGYTF. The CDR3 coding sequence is TGTGCCAGCAGCGCCAACGGGGGGCTACGGGACTATGGCTACACCTTC.

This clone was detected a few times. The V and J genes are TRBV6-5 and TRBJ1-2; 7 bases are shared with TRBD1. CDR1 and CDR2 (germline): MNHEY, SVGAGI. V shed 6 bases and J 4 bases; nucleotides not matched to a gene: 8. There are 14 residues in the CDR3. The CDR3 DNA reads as TGTGCCAGCAGCACAGCAGGGACAGTCTATGGCTACACCTTC. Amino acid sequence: CASSTAGTVYGYTF.

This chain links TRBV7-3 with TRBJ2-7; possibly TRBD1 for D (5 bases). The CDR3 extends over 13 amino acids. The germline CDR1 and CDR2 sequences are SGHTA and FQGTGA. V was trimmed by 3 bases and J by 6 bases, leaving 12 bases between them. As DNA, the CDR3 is TGTGCCAGCAGCTTTAAGGGGCCCAGCGAGCAGTACTTC. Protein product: CASSFKGPSEQYF.

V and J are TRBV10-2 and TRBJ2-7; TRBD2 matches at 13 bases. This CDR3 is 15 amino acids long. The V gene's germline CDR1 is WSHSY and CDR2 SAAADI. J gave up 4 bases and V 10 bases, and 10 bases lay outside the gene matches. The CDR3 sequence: CATRIGTSGEYEQYF. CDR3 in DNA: TGCGCCACCAGGATTGGGACTAGCGGGGAGTACGAGCAGTACTTC.

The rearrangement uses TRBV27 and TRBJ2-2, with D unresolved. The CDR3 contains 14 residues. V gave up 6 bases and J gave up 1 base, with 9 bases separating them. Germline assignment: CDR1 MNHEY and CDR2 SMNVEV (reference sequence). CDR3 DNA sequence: TGTGCCAGCAGGCTATGGAGGAACACCGGGGAGCTGTTTTTT. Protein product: CASRLWRNTGELFF.

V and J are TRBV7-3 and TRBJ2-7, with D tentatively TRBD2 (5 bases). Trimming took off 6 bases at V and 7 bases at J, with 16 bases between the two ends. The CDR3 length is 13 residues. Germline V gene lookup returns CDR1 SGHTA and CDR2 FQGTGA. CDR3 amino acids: CASSMGSLGEQYF. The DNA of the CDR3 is TGTGCCAGCAGTATGGGGAGCTTGGGGGAGCAGTACTTC.

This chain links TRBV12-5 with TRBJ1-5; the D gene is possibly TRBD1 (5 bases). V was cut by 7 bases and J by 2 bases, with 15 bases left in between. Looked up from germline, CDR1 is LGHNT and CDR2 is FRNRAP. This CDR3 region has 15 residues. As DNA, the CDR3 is TGTGCTAGTGCCCCGGGGGGGTCAGGCAATCAGCCCCAGCATTTT. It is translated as CASAPGGSGNQPQHF. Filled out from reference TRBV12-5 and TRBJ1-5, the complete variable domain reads DARVTQTPRHKVTEMGQEVTMRCQPILGHNTVFWYRQTMMQGLELLAYFRNRAPLDDSGMPKDRFSAEMPDATLATLKIQPSEPRDSAVYFCASAPGGSGNQPQHFGDGTRLSIL.